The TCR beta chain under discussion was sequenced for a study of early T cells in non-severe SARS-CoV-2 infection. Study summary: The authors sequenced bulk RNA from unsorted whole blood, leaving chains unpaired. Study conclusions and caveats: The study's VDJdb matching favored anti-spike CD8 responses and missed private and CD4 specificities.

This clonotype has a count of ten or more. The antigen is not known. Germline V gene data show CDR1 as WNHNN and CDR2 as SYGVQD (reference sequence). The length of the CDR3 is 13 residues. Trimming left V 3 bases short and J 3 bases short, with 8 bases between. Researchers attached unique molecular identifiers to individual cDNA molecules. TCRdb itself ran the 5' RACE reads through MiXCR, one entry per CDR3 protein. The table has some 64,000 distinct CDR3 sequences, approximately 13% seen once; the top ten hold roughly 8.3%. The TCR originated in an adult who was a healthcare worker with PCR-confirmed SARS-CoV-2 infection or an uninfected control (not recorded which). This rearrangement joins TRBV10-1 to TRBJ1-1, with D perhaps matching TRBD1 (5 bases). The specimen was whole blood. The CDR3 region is CASSDDSYTEAFF. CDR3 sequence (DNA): TGCGCCAGCAGTGACGACAGCTACACTGAAGCTTTCTTT.